The 17 T cell receptor beta chains reported below all come from one sample, sequenced in a study of blood T cell repertoires in COVID-19. Assay: immunoSEQ multiplex PCR; the TCRdb copy retains only in-frame clones and omits some. Altogether roughly 190,000 clones are present, roughly four fifths being singletons, with the ten largest covering 4.5% to 5.5%. The sample consisted of peripheral blood. These receptors were obtained from a woman between 70 and 85 years old with active or convalescent COVID-19.

V is TRBV11-2 and J is TRBJ2-6; the match to TRBD1 covers 7 bases. Trimming at V came to 5 bases and at J to 7 bases, leaving 17 bases not matched to a gene. The CDR3 sequence is 18 residues long. The germline V gene has CDR1 SGHAT and CDR2 FQNNGV. CDR3 bases: TGTGCCAGCAGCGTAATCGGGACAGCCGCCTCTGAAGCCAACGTCCTGACTTTC. Its protein product is CASSVIGTAASEANVLTF.

V usage is TRBV6-2 or TRBV6-3 and J usage is TRBJ2-7, with 12 bases matching TRBD2. V was clipped by 6 bases and J by 6 bases; unmatched bases: 6. The germline V gene encodes CDR1 MNHEY and CDR2 SVGEGT. The CDR3 runs 14 residues. As DNA, the CDR3 is TGTGCCAGCAGCCCTAGCGGGAGGGCGGGCGAGCAGTACTTC. This encodes CASSPSGRAGEQYF.

This chain links TRBV5-4 with TRBJ1-5, with a tentative D call TRBD1 (5 bases). Germline V gene sequence: CDR1 SGHNT, CDR2 YYREEE (reference sequence). This CDR3 has 16 amino acids. V was cut by 4 bases and J by 2 bases, with 16 bases left in between. This chain's CDR3 is CASSLGPPRGNQPQHF. The CDR3 DNA reads TGTGCCAGCAGCCTAGGACCCCCCAGGGGCAATCAGCCCCAGCATTTT.

The chain combines TRBV15 with TRBJ2-4; 12 nucleotides align to TRBD2. The germline CDR1 and CDR2 sequences are LNHNV and YYDKDF (reference sequence). This CDR3 contains 15 residues. Trimming removed 1 base from V and 7 bases from J; junction bases left unmatched: 2. The CDR3: CATSRVLAGGNIQYF. The DNA for the CDR3 is TGTGCCACCAGCAGAGTACTAGCGGGAGGCAACATTCAGTACTTC.

About this clone: Relative to the germline gene, one junction end is altered; a read error may explain this. J is TRBJ1-4 and V is TRBV29-1; 7 nucleotides match TRBD1. Germline V gene lookup returns CDR1 SQVTM and CDR2 ANQGSEA. The CDR3 loop spans 12 amino acids. CDR3 residues: CSVEDQAGQEVF. CDR3 nucleotide sequence: TGCAGCGTTGAAGATCAGGCTGGACAGGAGGTTTTT. Variable domain in full (rest from reference TRBV29-1 and TRBJ1-4): SAVISQKPSRDICQRGTSLTIQCQVDSQVTMMFWYRQQPGQSLTLIATANQGSEATYESGFVIDKFPISRPNLTFSTLTVSNMSPEDSSIYLCSVEDQAGQEVFGSGTQLSVL.

The genes are TRBV5-1 and TRBJ2-1, with D uncertain. From germline, CDR1 is SGHRS and CDR2 YFSETQ. This CDR3 comprises 14 residues. Trimming stripped 0 bases from V and 3 bases from J, with 7 bases between. Here the CDR3 reads CASSLAAFYNEQFF. CDR3 sequence (DNA): TGCGCCAGCAGCTTGGCAGCGTTCTACAATGAGCAGTTCTTC. Filled out from reference TRBV5-1 and TRBJ2-1, the complete variable domain reads KAGVTQTPRYLIKTRGQQVTLSCSPISGHRSVSWYQQTPGQGLQFLFEYFSETQRNKGNFPGRFSGRQFSNSRSEMNVSTLELGDSALYLCASSLAAFYNEQFFGPGTRLTVL.

The V gene is TRBV12-3 or TRBV12-4, the J gene TRBJ2-7, with a possible D match to TRBD2 (5 bases). V dropped 1 base and J dropped 6 bases, with 7 bases sitting between them. This CDR3 is built from 12 residues. The CDR3 here is CASSLGTSEQYF. CDR3 sequence (DNA): TGTGCCAGCAGTTTAGGGACTTCCGAGCAGTACTTC.

This rearrangement joins TRBV7-9 to TRBJ1-4, with 9 nucleotides matching TRBD1. Germline CDR1 and CDR2: SEHNR and FQNEAQ (reference sequence). Germline trimming cut 3 bases from V and 7 bases from J; bases unmatched to any gene: 6. The CDR3 is 15 residues long. CDR3 sequence reads: CASSLGSTGGEKLFF. In nucleotides, the CDR3 is TGTGCCAGCAGCTTGGGTTCGACAGGGGGTGAAAAACTGTTTTTT. Complete variable domain (other parts from reference TRBV7-9 and TRBJ1-4): DTGVSQNPRHKITKRGQNVTFRCDPISEHNRLYWYRQTLGQGPEFLTYFQNEAQLEKSRLLSDRFSAERPKGSFSTLEIQRTEQGDSAMYLCASSLGSTGGEKLFFGSGTQLSVL.

The genes are TRBV15 and TRBJ2-2; TRBD2 might be the D (6 bases). CDR3 length equals 12 residues. Trimming removed 8 bases from V and 7 bases from J, with 11 bases in between. The germline V gene encodes CDR1 LNHNV and CDR2 YYDKDF (reference sequence). CDR3 nucleotide sequence: TGTGCCACCGCCCCGGGGGACGGGGAGCTGTTTTTT. It is translated as CATAPGDGELFF.

The sample holds a few counts of this clone. The chain joins TRBV3-1 (or the pseudogene TRBV3-2) to TRBJ1-2, with 12 bases fitting TRBD1. Germline V gene data show CDR1 as LGHDT and CDR2 as YNNKEL (reference sequence). The junction had 9 bases not matched to a gene; V was cut back by 0 bases and J by 7 bases. This CDR3 region has 17 residues. CDR3 coding DNA: TGTGCCAGCAGCCAAGAGCCAACCGGGACAGGGGGCTTTGGCTACACCTTC. As protein: CASSQEPTGTGGFGYTF.

The rearrangement links TRBV19 to TRBJ2-7; D perhaps matches TRBD2 (6 bases). V was shortened by 3 bases and J by 2 bases, with 17 bases between the two germline ends. CDR3 length equals 16 residues. Germline V lookup: CDR1 LNHDA, CDR2 SQIVND (reference sequence). This CDR3 is CASSIGGTLYTYEQYF. The CDR3 bases are TGTGCCAGTAGTATCGGCGGGACCCTATACACCTACGAGCAGTACTTC.

The chain uses TRBV28 and TRBJ1-1; possible D gene TRBD1, 6 bases. V was shortened by 0 bases and J by 3 bases, with 14 bases between the two germline ends. CDR1 is MDHEN, CDR2 SYDVKM, per germline. The CDR3 sequence is 16 residues long. CDR3 in amino acids: CASSLWAIRGYTEAFF. CDR3 DNA: TGTGCCAGCAGTTTATGGGCGATCAGGGGATACACTGAAGCTTTCTTT.

The chain is built from TRBV3-1 (or the pseudogene TRBV3-2) and TRBJ2-3, with D unresolved. Trimming pared 0 bases from V and 0 bases from J, leaving 19 bases between. The CDR3 extends over 19 amino acids. Germline CDR1 and CDR2: LGHDT and YNNKEL (reference sequence). CDR3: CASSQDLGLSFTSTDTQYF. CDR3 in DNA: TGTGCCAGCAGCCAAGATTTGGGCCTCAGCTTCACTAGCACAGATACGCAGTATTTT.

This chain uses TRBV9 with TRBJ1-3; D is uncertain. Germline CDR1 and CDR2: SGDLS and YYNGEE. The CDR3 is made up of 15 amino acids. V was shortened by 4 bases and J by 2 bases, with 13 bases between the two germline ends. The CDR3 spells CASSRGGGTGNTIYF. CDR3 nucleotides: TGTGCCAGCAGCCGTGGTGGAGGGACTGGAAACACCATATATTTT.

The chain uses TRBV29-1 and TRBJ2-7; TRBD1 is a possible D gene (5 bases). The CDR3 consists of 12 residues. Trimming pared 7 bases from V and 3 bases from J, leaving 13 bases between. CDR1 and CDR2 (germline): SQVTM, ANQGSEA. In DNA form, the CDR3 reads TGCAGCGCACTGGACACTTACTACGAGCAGTACTTC. This sequence encodes CSALDTYYEQYF.

The chain recombines TRBV11-2 with TRBJ1-2; D gene uncertain. This CDR3 spans 15 amino acids. Trimming took 0 bases from V and 0 from J, leaving 8 bases between them. CDR1 and CDR2 from the germline V gene are SGHAT and FQNNGV. For the CDR3, the DNA is TGTGCCAGCAGCTTAGATTACAGAGCTAACTATGGCTACACCTTC. Translated: CASSLDYRANYGYTF.

The chain uses TRBV2 and TRBJ1-5; D gene unclear. CDR1 and CDR2 from the germline V gene are SNHLY and FYNNEI. The germline V and J ends were trimmed by 6 bases and 2 bases, with 14 bases remaining between them. CDR3 size: 15 residues. CDR3 sequence: CASRLDRRGNQPQHF. DNA for the CDR3: TGTGCCAGCAGATTAGATAGGAGGGGCAATCAGCCCCAGCATTTT.